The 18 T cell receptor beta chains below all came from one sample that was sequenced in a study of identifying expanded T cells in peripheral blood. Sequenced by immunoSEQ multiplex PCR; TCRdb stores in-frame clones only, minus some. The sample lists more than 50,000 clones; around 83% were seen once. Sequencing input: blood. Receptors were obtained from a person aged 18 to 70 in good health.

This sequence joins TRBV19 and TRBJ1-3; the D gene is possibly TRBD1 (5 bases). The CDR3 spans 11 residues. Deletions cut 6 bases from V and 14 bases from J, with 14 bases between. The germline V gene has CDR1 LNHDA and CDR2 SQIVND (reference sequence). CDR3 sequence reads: CASRLGVNLYF. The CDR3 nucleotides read TGTGCCAGTAGATTGGGGGTCAATTTATATTTT.

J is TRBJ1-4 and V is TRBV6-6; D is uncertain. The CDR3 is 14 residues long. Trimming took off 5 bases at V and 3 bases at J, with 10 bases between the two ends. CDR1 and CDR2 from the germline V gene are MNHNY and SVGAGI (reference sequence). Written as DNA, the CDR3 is TGTGCCAGCAGTGACCGGGTCTCTAATGAAAAACTGTTTTTT. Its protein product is CASSDRVSNEKLFF.

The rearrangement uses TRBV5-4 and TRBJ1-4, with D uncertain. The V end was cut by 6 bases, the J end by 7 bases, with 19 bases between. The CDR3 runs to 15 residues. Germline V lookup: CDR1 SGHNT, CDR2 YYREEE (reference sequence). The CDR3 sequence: CASTSGPRVGEKLFF. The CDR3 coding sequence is TGTGCCAGCACCTCGGGCCCGAGGGTTGGTGAAAAACTGTTTTTT.

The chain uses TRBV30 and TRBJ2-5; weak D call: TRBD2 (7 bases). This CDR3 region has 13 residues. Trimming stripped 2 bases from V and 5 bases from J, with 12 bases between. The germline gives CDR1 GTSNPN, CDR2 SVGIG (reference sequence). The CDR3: CAWSYGGPETQYF. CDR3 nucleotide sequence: TGTGCCTGGAGTTACGGGGGGCCGGAGACCCAGTACTTC.

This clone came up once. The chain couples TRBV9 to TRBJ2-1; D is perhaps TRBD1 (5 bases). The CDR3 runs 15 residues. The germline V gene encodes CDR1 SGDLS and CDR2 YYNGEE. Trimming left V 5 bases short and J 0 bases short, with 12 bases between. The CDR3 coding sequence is TGTGCCAGCAGTGAACAGGATAGCTCCTACAATGAGCAGTTCTTC. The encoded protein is CASSEQDSSYNEQFF.

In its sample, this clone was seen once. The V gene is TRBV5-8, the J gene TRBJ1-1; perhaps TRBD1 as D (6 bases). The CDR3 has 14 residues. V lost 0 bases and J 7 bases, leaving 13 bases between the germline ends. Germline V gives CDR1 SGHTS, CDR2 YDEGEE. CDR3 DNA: TGTGCCAGCAGCTTGGTACAGGGAACCAGTGAAGCTTTCTTT. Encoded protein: CASSLVQGTSEAFF. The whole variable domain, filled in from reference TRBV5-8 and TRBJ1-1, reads EAGVTQSPTHLIKTRGQQATLRCSPISGHTSVYWYQQALGLGLQFLLWYDEGEERNRGNFPPRFSGRQFPNYSSELNVNALELEDSALYLCASSLVQGTSEAFFGQGTRLTVV.

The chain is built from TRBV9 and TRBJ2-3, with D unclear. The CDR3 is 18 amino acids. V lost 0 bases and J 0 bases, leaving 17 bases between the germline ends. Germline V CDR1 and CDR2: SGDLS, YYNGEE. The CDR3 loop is CASSVVPFLQHSTDTQYF. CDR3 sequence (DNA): TGTGCCAGCAGCGTAGTTCCTTTCCTACAGCATAGCACAGATACGCAGTATTTT.

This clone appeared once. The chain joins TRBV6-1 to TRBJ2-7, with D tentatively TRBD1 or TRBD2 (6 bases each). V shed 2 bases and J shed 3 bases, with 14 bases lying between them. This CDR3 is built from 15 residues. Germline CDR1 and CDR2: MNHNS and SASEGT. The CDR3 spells CASSESRGDGYEQYF. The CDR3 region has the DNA TGTGCCAGCAGTGAATCTAGGGGGGATGGCTACGAGCAGTACTTC.

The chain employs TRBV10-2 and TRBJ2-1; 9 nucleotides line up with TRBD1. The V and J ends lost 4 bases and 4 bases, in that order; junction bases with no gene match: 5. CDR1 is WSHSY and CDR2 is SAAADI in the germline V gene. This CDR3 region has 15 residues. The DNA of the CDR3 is TGCGCCAGCAGTGTATGGGGACAGGGTTACAATGAGCAGTTCTTC. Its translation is CASSVWGQGYNEQFF.

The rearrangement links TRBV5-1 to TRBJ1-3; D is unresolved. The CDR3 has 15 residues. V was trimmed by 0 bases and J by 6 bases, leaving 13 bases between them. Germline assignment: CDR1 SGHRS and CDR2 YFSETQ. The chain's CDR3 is CASSLAGTPENTIYF. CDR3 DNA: TGCGCCAGCAGCTTGGCCGGTACGCCCGAAAACACCATATATTTT.

DNA of the CDR3: TGTGCCACCACGCAGGGGGCTACCTACAATGAGCAGTTCTTC. It yields the protein CATTQGATYNEQFF. The chain carries TRBV19 and TRBJ2-1; 8 positions match TRBD1. This CDR3 contains 14 residues. V lost 10 bases, J lost 2 bases, and 7 bases stayed unmatched. Germline V gene data show CDR1 as LNHDA and CDR2 as SQIVND (reference sequence).

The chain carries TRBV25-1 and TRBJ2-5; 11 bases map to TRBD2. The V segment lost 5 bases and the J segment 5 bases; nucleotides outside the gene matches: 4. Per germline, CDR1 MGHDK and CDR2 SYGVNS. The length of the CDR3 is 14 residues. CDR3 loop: CASSMTSGKETQYF. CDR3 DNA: TGTGCCAGCAGTATGACTAGCGGGAAGGAGACCCAGTACTTC.

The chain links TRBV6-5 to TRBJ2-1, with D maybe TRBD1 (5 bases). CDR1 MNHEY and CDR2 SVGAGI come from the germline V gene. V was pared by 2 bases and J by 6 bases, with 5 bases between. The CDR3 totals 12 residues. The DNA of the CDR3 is TGTGCCAGCAGTTACAGGGGCAATGAGCAGTTCTTC. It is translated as CASSYRGNEQFF.

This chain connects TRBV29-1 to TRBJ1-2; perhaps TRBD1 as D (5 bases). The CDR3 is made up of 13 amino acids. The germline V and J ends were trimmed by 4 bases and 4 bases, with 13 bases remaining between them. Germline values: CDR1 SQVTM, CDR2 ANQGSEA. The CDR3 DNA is TGCAGCGTTGGCGACAGTTTTGGCTATGGCTACACCTTC. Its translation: CSVGDSFGYGYTF.

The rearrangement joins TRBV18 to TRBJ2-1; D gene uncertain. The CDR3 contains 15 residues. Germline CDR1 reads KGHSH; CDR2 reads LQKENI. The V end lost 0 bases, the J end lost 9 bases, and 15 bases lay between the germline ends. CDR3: CASSPPIGILPEQFF. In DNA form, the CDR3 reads TGTGCCAGCTCACCACCGATCGGAATACTCCCTGAGCAGTTCTTC.

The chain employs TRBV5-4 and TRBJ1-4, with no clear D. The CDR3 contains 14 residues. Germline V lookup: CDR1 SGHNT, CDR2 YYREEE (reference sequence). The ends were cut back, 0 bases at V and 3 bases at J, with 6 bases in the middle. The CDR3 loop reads CASSLAVANEKLFF. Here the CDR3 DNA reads TGTGCCAGCAGCTTGGCAGTGGCTAATGAAAAACTGTTTTTT.

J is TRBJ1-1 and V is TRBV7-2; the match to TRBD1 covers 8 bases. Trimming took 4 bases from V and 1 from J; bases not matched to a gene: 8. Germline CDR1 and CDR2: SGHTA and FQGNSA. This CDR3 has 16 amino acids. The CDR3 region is CASSWGRGLQNTEAFF. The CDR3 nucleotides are TGTGCCAGCAGCTGGGGCAGGGGGCTACAGAACACTGAAGCTTTCTTT.

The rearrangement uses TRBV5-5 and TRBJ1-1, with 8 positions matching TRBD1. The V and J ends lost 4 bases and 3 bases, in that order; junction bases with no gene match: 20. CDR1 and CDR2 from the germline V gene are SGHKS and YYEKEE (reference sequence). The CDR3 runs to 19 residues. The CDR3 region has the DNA TGTGCCAGCAGCGCCAACCTCCTGACAGGGGTACTTGGTGACACTGAAGCTTTCTTT. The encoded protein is CASSANLLTGVLGDTEAFF.